This passage covers 29 T cell receptor beta chains from one sample sequenced in a study of T cells after yellow fever vaccination. TCRdb passed the 5' RACE reads through MiXCR, listing each CDR3 protein once. The sample has hundreds of thousands of distinct CDR3 sequences, about 17% seen once. The sample consisted of PBMCs, taken less than 6 days after the first yellow fever vaccination. Receptors originate from a man younger than 30 who received the YFV17D yellow fever vaccine.

This chain joins TRBV7-2 and TRBJ2-6; D is ambiguous. V lost 3 bases and J lost 2, with 8 bases in between. The CDR3 runs to 15 residues. CDR1 and CDR2 (germline): SGHTA, FQGNSA. CDR3 in amino acids: CASSLAAAGANVLTF. CDR3 DNA: TGTGCCAGCAGCTTGGCGGCAGCTGGGGCCAACGTCCTGACTTTC.

V and J are TRBV14 and TRBJ1-1; weak D call: TRBD1 (6 bases). V was clipped by 0 bases and J by 4 bases, with 15 bases between them. The CDR3 contains 16 residues. Germline values: CDR1 SGHDN, CDR2 FVKESK. Here the CDR3 reads CASSQEGRGRFTEAFF. The CDR3 nucleotides read TGTGCCAGCAGCCAAGAAGGAAGGGGGAGGTTCACTGAAGCTTTCTTT.

CDR3 in amino acids: CASSQLPGLFYNQPQHF. DNA of the CDR3: TGCGCCAGCAGCCAGTTACCGGGACTTTTCTATAATCAGCCCCAGCATTTT. V gene TRBV4-1 combines with J gene TRBJ1-5; maybe TRBD1 (5 bases). CDR1 is MGHRA, CDR2 YSYEKL, per germline. This CDR3 region has 17 residues. Trimming removed 3 bases from V and 4 bases from J, with 19 bases in between.

This clonotype was seen a few times. V and J are TRBV6-1 and TRBJ2-6; D uncertain. The CDR3 consists of 13 residues. Trimming stripped 4 bases from V and 4 bases from J, with 5 bases between. Per the germline V gene, CDR1 is MNHNS and CDR2 is SASEGT. CDR3: CASSAPGANVLTF. The DNA for the CDR3 is TGTGCCAGCAGTGCTCCGGGGGCCAACGTCCTGACTTTC.

The chain employs TRBV6-2 or TRBV6-3 and TRBJ2-7; D is undetermined. This CDR3 contains 14 residues. CDR1 and CDR2 from the germline V gene are MNHEY and SVGEGT. CDR3 sequence reads: CASSYGRGSHEQYV. The CDR3 nucleotides are TGTGCCAGCAGTTACGGACGAGGCTCCCACGAGCAGTACGTC.

This clonotype was recorded many times. V gene TRBV12-3 or TRBV12-4 combines with J gene TRBJ2-1; no definite D call. V was clipped by 5 bases and J by 6 bases, with 5 bases between them. The CDR3 extends over 11 amino acids. Here the CDR3 reads CASSQFNEQFF. The CDR3 nucleotides read TGTGCCAGCAGTCAATTCAATGAGCAGTTCTTC.

The chain has TRBV28 and TRBJ2-3; tentative D call: TRBD1 (6 bases). The CDR3 runs 13 residues. Germline CDR1 reads MDHEN; CDR2 reads SYDVKM. V lost 6 bases to trimming and J lost 2 bases, with 9 bases between them. This chain's CDR3 is CASRRTVTDTQYF. CDR3 nucleotides: TGTGCCAGCAGAAGGACAGTCACAGATACGCAGTATTTT.

A few counts support this clonotype. The genes are TRBV27 and TRBJ2-1, with D perhaps TRBD1 (6 bases). The CDR3 has 15 residues. V was clipped by 6 bases and J by 6 bases, with 18 bases between them. Germline V lookup: CDR1 MNHEY, CDR2 SMNVEV (reference sequence). This CDR3 is CASSPYREKSNEQFF. The DNA of the CDR3 is TGTGCCAGCAGCCCGTACAGGGAAAAGTCCAATGAGCAGTTCTTC.

This clonotype was observed a handful of times. This sequence joins TRBV11-2 and TRBJ2-1; 11 bases fit TRBD1. V dropped 0 bases and J dropped 2; count of bases not matched to a gene: 9. The CDR3 loop spans 19 amino acids. Per germline, CDR1 SGHAT and CDR2 FQNNGV. CDR3 sequence: CASSLDIRAGQGAYNEQFF. CDR3 DNA sequence: TGTGCCAGCAGCTTAGATATCAGGGCGGGACAGGGGGCCTACAATGAGCAGTTCTTC. The full variable domain, in which reference TRBV11-2 and TRBJ2-1 provide the parts outside the CDR3, is EAGVAQSPRYKIIEKRQSVAFWCNPISGHATLYWYQQILGQGPKLLIQFQNNGVVDDSQLPKDRFSAERLKGVDSTLKIQPAKLEDSAVYLCASSLDIRAGQGAYNEQFFGPGTRLTVL.

This clonotype was counted a single time. The rearrangement uses TRBV12-3 or TRBV12-4 and TRBJ2-1, with a possible D match to TRBD2 (6 bases). V dropped 2 bases and J dropped 15 bases, with 26 bases sitting between them. The length of the CDR3 is 16 residues. CDR3 residues: CASSLTLGLALGVRFF. The CDR3 DNA follows: TGTGCCAGCAGTTTAACCCTCGGGCTAGCGCTCGGGGTGCGGTTCTTC.

The rearrangement uses TRBV27 and TRBJ2-7; 8 positions agree with TRBD1. V shed 4 bases and J 3 bases; nucleotides not matched to a gene: 5. This CDR3 has 14 amino acids. Germline CDR1 and CDR2: MNHEY and SMNVEV (reference sequence). CDR3 in amino acids: CASSSRQGNYEQYV. The DNA for the CDR3 is TGTGCCAGCAGTTCCCGACAGGGGAACTACGAGCAGTACGTC.

This clonotype was counted only a few times. V gene TRBV7-2 combines with J gene TRBJ2-2; no reliable D call. CDR3 length: 16 amino acids. The germline V gene has CDR1 SGHTA and CDR2 FQGNSA. Trimming took 5 bases from V and 6 from J, leaving 19 bases between them. For the CDR3, the DNA is TGTGCCAGCAGCGGTCGCTGGGCGGTTGGGGCCGGGGAGCTGTTTTTT. Amino acids: CASSGRWAVGAGELFF. Full variable domain (rest looked up from reference TRBV7-2 and TRBJ2-2): GAGVSQSPSNKVTEKGKDVELRCDPISGHTALYWYRQSLGQGLEFLIYFQGNSAPDKSGLPSDRFSAERTGGSVSTLTIQRTQQEDSAVYLCASSGRWAVGAGELFFGEGSRLTVL.

V usage is TRBV20-1 and J usage is TRBJ1-4, with D perhaps matching TRBD1 (5 bases). Trimming pared 0 bases from V and 8 bases from J, leaving 16 bases between. The germline V gene encodes CDR1 DFQATT and CDR2 SNEGSKA (reference sequence). This CDR3 comprises 15 residues. The CDR3 bases are TGCAGTGCTAGAGATGGATCCGGGACGTGGGAAAAACTGTTTTTT. Translating gives CSARDGSGTWEKLFF.

The table lists this clonotype with a few counts. V gene TRBV7-2 combines with J gene TRBJ1-2; 7 bases map to TRBD1. This CDR3 is built from 15 residues. The J segment lost 4 bases and the V segment lost 5 bases, leaving 10 bases of the junction unmatched. The germline gives CDR1 SGHTA, CDR2 FQGNSA. CDR3 in amino acids: CASSRLRRGPYGYTF. The CDR3 nucleotides are TGTGCCAGCAGCCGACTGAGGAGGGGGCCCTATGGCTACACCTTC.

The chain joins TRBV29-1 to TRBJ1-1; no reliable D call. The CDR3 spans 11 residues. The V end was cut by 5 bases, the J end by 1 base, with 5 bases between. The V gene's germline CDR1 is SQVTM and CDR2 ANQGSEA. This CDR3 is CSVRWNTEAFF. CDR3 in DNA: TGCAGCGTTCGTTGGAACACTGAAGCTTTCTTT.

This clonotype was observed a handful of times. The V gene is TRBV6-5, the J gene TRBJ1-2; a possible D gene is TRBD1 (6 bases). The CDR3 is 15 residues long. Trimming pared 0 bases from V and 2 bases from J, leaving 10 bases between. Looked up from germline, CDR1 is MNHEY and CDR2 is SVGAGI. CDR3 DNA sequence: TGTGCCAGCAGTTACTCGAATACAGGGAACTATGGCTACACCTTC. Its translation: CASSYSNTGNYGYTF.

The chain links TRBV2 to TRBJ2-5; no clear D. This CDR3 region has 14 residues. Germline V gene data show CDR1 as SNHLY and CDR2 as FYNNEI. Trimming cost V 2 bases and J 0 bases, with 7 bases left between them. CDR3 bases: TGTGCCAGCAGTGAACACCCCTACCAAGAGACCCAGTACTTC. Translated: CASSEHPYQETQYF.

This chain joins TRBV19 and TRBJ1-5; tentative D call: TRBD1 (6 bases). This CDR3 comprises 16 residues. Germline CDR1 reads LNHDA; CDR2 reads SQIVND (reference sequence). The V and J ends lost 3 bases and 4 bases respectively, with 16 bases between them. In DNA form, the CDR3 reads TGTGCCAGTAGTATTGGCAGGGGCGGTGGTAATCAGCCCCAGCATTTT. It yields the protein CASSIGRGGGNQPQHF.

This clonotype showed up just a few times. J is TRBJ1-1 and V is TRBV6-2 or TRBV6-3; 7 nucleotides agree with TRBD1. Germline trimming cut 2 bases from V and 3 bases from J; bases unmatched to any gene: 3. The CDR3 consists of 14 residues. Germline V gene sequence: CDR1 MNHEY, CDR2 SVGEGT. The DNA for the CDR3 is TGTGCCAGCAGTTACCAGGGGGGCTACACTGAAGCTTTCTTT. It specifies CASSYQGGYTEAFF.

This clonotype has just a few counts. The chain's CDR3 is CASRAGQGAYNSPLHF. CDR3 sequence (DNA): TGTGCCAGCAGAGCCGGACAGGGGGCCTATAATTCACCCCTCCACTTT. V usage is TRBV7-2 and J usage is TRBJ1-6; TRBD1 agrees at 10 bases. The V and J ends lost 6 bases and 2 bases, in that order; junction bases with no gene match: 4. Looked up from germline, CDR1 is SGHTA and CDR2 is FQGNSA. This CDR3 contains 16 residues.

The chain uses TRBV6-1 and TRBJ1-2; D ambiguous. The CDR3 covers 13 residues. The ends were cut back, 6 bases at V and 3 bases at J, with 11 bases in the middle. The V gene's germline CDR1 is MNHNS and CDR2 SASEGT. CDR3 amino acids: CASSIGIHYGYTF. Written as DNA, the CDR3 is TGTGCCAGCAGCATCGGGATACACTATGGCTACACCTTC.

The J gene is TRBJ2-7, the V gene TRBV5-1; the D gene is possibly TRBD2 (7 bases). Germline CDR1 is SGHRS and CDR2 is YFSETQ. The CDR3 has 14 amino acids. V lost 4 bases and J 6 bases, leaving 17 bases between the germline ends. The CDR3 here is CASSPWGGAGEQYF. The CDR3 bases are TGCGCCAGCAGCCCGTGGGGGGGGGCTGGCGAGCAGTACTTC.

This chain joins TRBV11-2 and TRBJ2-1, with D unclear. With 6 bases removed from V and 3 bases from J, the gap between germline ends came to 9 bases. Germline CDR1 is SGHAT and CDR2 is FQNNGV. This CDR3 is 13 amino acids long. CDR3 sequence: CASRPTGYNEQFF. CDR3 coding DNA: TGTGCCAGCAGGCCAACTGGCTACAATGAGCAGTTCTTC.

The J gene is TRBJ2-3, the V gene TRBV4-1; unclear D gene. Per germline, CDR1 MGHRA and CDR2 YSYEKL. The CDR3 totals 12 residues. V was cut by 5 bases and J by 1 base, with 4 bases left in between. CDR3 residues: CASSIRTDTQYF. The CDR3 nucleotides read TGCGCCAGCAGCATCCGCACAGATACGCAGTATTTT.

Only a few counts were recorded for this clonotype. The J gene is TRBJ2-5, the V gene TRBV2; maybe TRBD2 (6 bases). CDR3 size: 15 residues. Trimming cost V 6 bases and J 0 bases, with 14 bases left between them. Germline CDR1 is SNHLY and CDR2 is FYNNEI. CDR3 loop: CASSGTPEYQETQYF. The DNA of the CDR3 is TGTGCCAGCAGCGGGACTCCCGAGTACCAAGAGACCCAGTACTTC.

This sequence joins TRBV4-1 and TRBJ1-5; 10 nucleotides line up with TRBD1. V gave up 3 bases and J gave up 7 bases; unmatched junction bases: 9. CDR1 is MGHRA and CDR2 is YSYEKL in the germline V gene. The CDR3 runs 16 residues. CDR3: CASSQARQGARQPQHF. DNA of the CDR3: TGCGCCAGCAGCCAGGCCAGACAGGGGGCACGACAGCCCCAGCATTTT.

CDR3 sequence (DNA): TGTGCCAGCAGCTTATCCGGGACTCCGGGGCAGCCCCAGCATTTT. Its translation: CASSLSGTPGQPQHF. The chain uses TRBV7-9 and TRBJ1-5, with a possible D match to TRBD1 (5 bases). V was shortened by 2 bases and J by 7 bases, with 15 bases between the two germline ends. Germline-derived CDR1 and CDR2 are SEHNR and FQNEAQ (reference sequence). CDR3 length: 15 amino acids.

The chain links TRBV7-3 to TRBJ2-3; either TRBD1 or TRBD2 may fit D (6 bases each). The germline V gene encodes CDR1 SGHTA and CDR2 FQGTGA. V lost 5 bases and J lost 0, with 12 bases in between. This CDR3 contains 15 residues. This CDR3 is CASSKTGASTDTQYF. In DNA, the CDR3 is TGTGCCAGCAGCAAAACGGGGGCGAGCACAGATACGCAGTATTTT.

The table lists this clonotype with a few counts. V is TRBV12-3 or TRBV12-4 and J is TRBJ2-6, with 7 bases identical to TRBD2. Trimming took 7 bases from V and 0 from J; bases not matched to a gene: 18. The CDR3 length is 20 residues. CDR3 amino acids: CASNATPGGRRASGANVLTF. The CDR3 DNA sequence: TGTGCCAGCAACGCAACTCCGGGGGGACGTAGAGCCTCTGGGGCCAACGTCCTGACTTTC.